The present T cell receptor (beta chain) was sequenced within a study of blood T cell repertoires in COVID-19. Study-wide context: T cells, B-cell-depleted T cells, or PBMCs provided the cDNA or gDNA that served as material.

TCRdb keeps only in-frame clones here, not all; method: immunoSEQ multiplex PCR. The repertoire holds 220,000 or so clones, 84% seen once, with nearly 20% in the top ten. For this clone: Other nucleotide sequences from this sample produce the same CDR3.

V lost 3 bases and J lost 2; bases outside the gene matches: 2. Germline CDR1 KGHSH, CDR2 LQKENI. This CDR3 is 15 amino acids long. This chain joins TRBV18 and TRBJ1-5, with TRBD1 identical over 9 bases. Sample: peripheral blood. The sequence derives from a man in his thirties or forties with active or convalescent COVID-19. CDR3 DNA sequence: TGTGCCAGCTCACCGGACAGGGGAGGCAATCAGCCCCAGCATTTT. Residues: CASSPDRGGNQPQHF.